A single sample is the source of the 16 T cell receptor beta chains below, sequenced in a study of beta chain features in type 1 diabetes. Findings of the study overall: For Type 1 diabetes patients, all four CD4+ subsets carried TCRB CDR3s that were moderately but significantly shorter.

Their antigens remain unidentified. All of the isolated RNA was reverse transcribed, so expressed TCRB transcripts were sequenced. Here immunoSEQ multiplex PCR was the method, and the copy in TCRdb shows in-frame clones only, minus some. This table holds some 700,000 clones, about an eighth found once. The sample was naive CD4+ T cells from blood. The source is a man younger than 35 with type 1 diabetes.

This clone was seen more than once but under ten times. J is TRBJ2-3 and V is TRBV21-1; the table's D call, TRBD1, has no DNA check behind it. TRBV21-1 represents a pseudogene. The CDR3 totals 14 residues. The CDR3 here is CASTHSAGTDTQYF. The CDR3 bases are TGTGCCAGCACCCACAGTGCAGGCACAGATACGCAGTATTTT.

The chain carries TRBV30 and TRBJ1-6, with no clear D. CDR1 and CDR2 from the germline V gene are GTSNPN and SVGIG (reference sequence). Trimming left V 3 bases short and J 0 bases short, with 12 bases between. The CDR3 contains 16 residues. The CDR3 DNA reads as TGTGCCTGGAGCCGGGCCTACAGCTCCTATAATTCACCCCTCCACTTT. It is translated as CAWSRAYSSYNSPLHF.

This clone has a handful of counts. The chain employs TRBV5-1 and TRBJ2-2; D is undetermined. V shed 0 bases and J shed 0 bases, with 9 bases lying between them. CDR1 and CDR2 (germline): SGHRS, YFSETQ. The CDR3 has 16 amino acids. CDR3 region: CASSLGINANTGELFF. CDR3 bases: TGCGCCAGCAGCTTGGGCATTAACGCGAACACCGGGGAGCTGTTTTTT.

A few counts support this clone. The genes are TRBV30 and TRBJ1-2; D gene ambiguous. V gave up 4 bases and J gave up 10 bases, with 13 bases separating them. Looked up from germline, CDR1 is GTSNPN and CDR2 is SVGIG (reference sequence). The CDR3 is made up of 11 amino acids. The DNA for the CDR3 is TGTGCCTGGACCTTTACAGAGACCTACACCTTC. Its protein product is CAWTFTETYTF.

The chain recombines TRBV4-1 with TRBJ2-1, with a weak D call TRBD1 (7 bases). The germline V gene encodes CDR1 MGHRA and CDR2 YSYEKL. CDR3 size: 15 residues. V lost 4 bases, J lost 5 bases, and 15 bases lay in between. CDR3 nucleotides: TGCGCCAGCAGCCCCGCGGGACAGAAGAACAATGAGCAGTTCTTC. Translated: CASSPAGQKNNEQFF.

The chain links TRBV2 to TRBJ2-1, with D possibly being TRBD2 (6 bases). Trimming shortened V by 6 bases and J by 0 bases, and 18 bases separated the two germline ends. CDR1 SNHLY and CDR2 FYNNEI come from the germline V gene. This CDR3 has 17 amino acids. The chain's CDR3 is CASRAGTPSGSYNEQFF. In DNA, the CDR3 is TGTGCCAGCAGGGCCGGGACTCCCTCCGGCTCCTACAATGAGCAGTTCTTC.

This clone was picked up a small number of times. The chain combines TRBV6-1 with TRBJ2-5, with 7 bases fitting TRBD2. The CDR3 runs 16 residues. V lost 3 bases, J lost 1 base, and 8 bases stayed unmatched. Germline values: CDR1 MNHNS, CDR2 SASEGT. The chain's CDR3 is CASSDFPGLTQETQYF. The CDR3, as DNA: TGTGCCAGCAGTGATTTCCCGGGACTAACCCAAGAGACCCAGTACTTC.

DNA for the CDR3: TGTGCCAGCAGCCTGACGGGACGGACTTTTGGCTACACCTTC. It codes for CASSLTGRTFGYTF. The genes are TRBV6-5 and TRBJ1-2; D is possibly TRBD1 (5 bases). CDR1 and CDR2 (germline): MNHEY, SVGAGI. The CDR3 spans 14 residues. Trimming took off 6 bases at V and 7 bases at J, with 18 bases between the two ends.

Only a few counts were recorded for this clone. The genes are TRBV5-6 and TRBJ2-5; 7 positions agree with TRBD2. V lost 4 bases, J lost 4 bases, and 7 bases stayed unmatched. The germline V gene encodes CDR1 SGHDT and CDR2 YYEEEE. The CDR3 consists of 14 residues. CDR3 in amino acids: CASSRTSVSETQYF. As DNA, the CDR3 is TGTGCCAGCAGCCGAACTAGCGTGTCAGAGACCCAGTACTTC.

There are a few counts of this clone. The DNA for the CDR3 is TGTGCCTGGAGCGGACAGGATGCAACTAATGAAAAACTGTTTTTT. Translated, it gives CAWSGQDATNEKLFF. This chain joins TRBV30 and TRBJ1-4, with TRBD1 matching 7 bases. With V trimmed by 3 bases and J by 0 bases, 4 bases remained unmatched. Looked up from germline, CDR1 is GTSNPN and CDR2 is SVGIG (reference sequence). This CDR3 is built from 15 residues.

This clone has ten or more counts. This sequence joins TRBV14 and TRBJ2-4; 11 bases map to TRBD1. CDR1 SGHDN and CDR2 FVKESK come from the germline V gene. The CDR3 has 13 residues. The trim removed 5 bases at V and 10 bases at J, leaving 4 bases unmatched. The CDR3 bases are TGTGCCAGCAGCGGCCGGGACAGGGGGATTCAGTACTTC. Amino acids: CASSGRDRGIQYF.

This clone was observed a few times. CDR3 protein: CAWSKGQANYGYTF. CDR3 DNA: TGTGCCTGGAGTAAGGGGCAGGCCAACTATGGCTACACCTTC. The V and J genes are TRBV30 and TRBJ1-2; perhaps TRBD1 as D (5 bases). This CDR3 is built from 14 residues. Trimming removed 2 bases at V and 2 bases at J, with 12 bases between. The germline V gene encodes CDR1 GTSNPN and CDR2 SVGIG (reference sequence).

This chain links TRBV9 with TRBJ2-5, with TRBD1 matching 7 bases. There are 14 residues in the CDR3. V was pared by 3 bases and J by 5 bases, with 7 bases of the junction left unmatched. The germline V gene encodes CDR1 SGDLS and CDR2 YYNGEE. CDR3 sequence: CASSGNRGRETQYF. The CDR3 DNA is TGTGCCAGCAGCGGGAACAGGGGCAGGGAGACCCAGTACTTC.

The chain couples TRBV25-1 to TRBJ2-1, with TRBD2 matching over 10 bases. CDR3 length equals 17 residues. Germline-derived CDR1 and CDR2 are MGHDK and SYGVNS. J gave up 6 bases and V 3 bases, and 11 bases lay outside the gene matches. This CDR3 reads CASSDLPSGGIPNEQFF. The CDR3 DNA reads as TGTGCCAGCAGTGACCTCCCTAGCGGGGGAATACCCAATGAGCAGTTCTTC. Full variable domain (remainder filled in from reference TRBV25-1 and TRBJ2-1): EADIYQTPRYLVIGTGKKITLECSQTMGHDKMYWYQQDPGMELHLIHYSYGVNSTEKGDLSSESTVSRIRTEHFPLTLESARPSHTSQYLCASSDLPSGGIPNEQFFGPGTRLTVL.

This clone was recorded a few times. CDR3 nucleotide sequence: TGTGCCACCGGCCCGGGGGGGAGGACAGTCACGACGTTCTTC. Its protein product is CATGPGGRTVTTFF. The genes are TRBV6-5 and TRBJ2-1; TRBD2 aligns across 8 bases. The CDR3 has 14 residues. V gave up 10 bases and J gave up 15 bases; unmatched junction bases: 20. From germline, CDR1 is MNHEY and CDR2 SVGAGI.

The J gene is TRBJ2-6, the V gene TRBV21-1; the table's D gene call, TRBD1, was not cross checked with the DNA. TRBV21-1 is a pseudogene. The CDR3 totals 17 residues. CDR3 sequence reads: CASSARDSTSGANVLTF. The CDR3 nucleotides read TGTGCCAGCAGCGCCCGGGACAGTACCTCTGGGGCCAACGTCCTGACTTTC.